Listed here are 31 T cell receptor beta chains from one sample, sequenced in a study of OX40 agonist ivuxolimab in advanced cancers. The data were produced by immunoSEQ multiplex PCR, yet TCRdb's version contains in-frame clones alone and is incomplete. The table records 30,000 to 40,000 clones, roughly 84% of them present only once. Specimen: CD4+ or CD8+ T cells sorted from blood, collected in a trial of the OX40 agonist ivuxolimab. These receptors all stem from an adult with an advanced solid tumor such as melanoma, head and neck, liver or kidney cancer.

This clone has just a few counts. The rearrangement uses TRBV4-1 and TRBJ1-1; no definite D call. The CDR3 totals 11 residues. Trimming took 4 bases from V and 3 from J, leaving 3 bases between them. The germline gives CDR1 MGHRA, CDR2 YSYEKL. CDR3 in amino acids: CASSRDTEAFF. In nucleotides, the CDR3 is TGCGCCAGCAGCCGTGACACTGAAGCTTTCTTT.

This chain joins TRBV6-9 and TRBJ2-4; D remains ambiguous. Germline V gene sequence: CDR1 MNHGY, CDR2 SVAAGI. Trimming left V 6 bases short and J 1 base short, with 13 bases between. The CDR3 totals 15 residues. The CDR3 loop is CASRWVKAAKNIQYF. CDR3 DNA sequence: TGTGCCAGCAGATGGGTCAAGGCGGCCAAAAACATTCAGTACTTC.

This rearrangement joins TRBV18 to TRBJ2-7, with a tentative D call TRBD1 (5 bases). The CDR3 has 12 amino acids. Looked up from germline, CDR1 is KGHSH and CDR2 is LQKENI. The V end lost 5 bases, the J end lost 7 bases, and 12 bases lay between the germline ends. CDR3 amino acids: CASSTDMPEQYF. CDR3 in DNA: TGTGCCAGCTCAACGGACATGCCGGAGCAGTACTTC. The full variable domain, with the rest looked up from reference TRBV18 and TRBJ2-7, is NAGVMQNPRHLVRRRGQEARLRCSPMKGHSHVYWYRQLPEEGLKFMVYLQKENIIDESGMPKERFSAEFPKEGPSILRIQQVVRGDSAAYFCASSTDMPEQYFGPGTRLTVT.

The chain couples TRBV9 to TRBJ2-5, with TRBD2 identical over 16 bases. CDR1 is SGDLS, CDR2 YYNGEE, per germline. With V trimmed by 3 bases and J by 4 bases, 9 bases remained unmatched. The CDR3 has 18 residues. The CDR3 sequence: CASSAQPGLAGGGETQYF. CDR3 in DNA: TGTGCCAGCAGCGCACAACCGGGACTAGCGGGAGGGGGAGAGACCCAGTACTTC.

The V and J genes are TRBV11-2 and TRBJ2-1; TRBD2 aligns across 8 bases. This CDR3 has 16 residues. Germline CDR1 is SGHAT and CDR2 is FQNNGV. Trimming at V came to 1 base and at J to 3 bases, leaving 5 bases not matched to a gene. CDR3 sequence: CASSLVPGGLYNEQFF. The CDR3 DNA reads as TGTGCCAGCAGCTTAGTTCCGGGAGGGCTCTACAATGAGCAGTTCTTC.

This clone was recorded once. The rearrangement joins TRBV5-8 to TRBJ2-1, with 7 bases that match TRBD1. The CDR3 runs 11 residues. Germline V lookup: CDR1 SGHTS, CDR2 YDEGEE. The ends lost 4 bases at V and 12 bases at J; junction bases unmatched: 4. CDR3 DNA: TGTGCCAGCAGCCAGGGGGTCGGGCAGTTCTTC. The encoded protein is CASSQGVGQFF.

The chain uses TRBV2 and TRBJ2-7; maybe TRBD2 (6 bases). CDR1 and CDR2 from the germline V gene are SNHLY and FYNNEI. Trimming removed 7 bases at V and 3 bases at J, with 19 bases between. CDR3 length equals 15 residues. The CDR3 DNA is TGTGCCAGCATGAGGCCGAAGGAGGGAGACTACGAGCAGTACTTC. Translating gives CASMRPKEGDYEQYF.

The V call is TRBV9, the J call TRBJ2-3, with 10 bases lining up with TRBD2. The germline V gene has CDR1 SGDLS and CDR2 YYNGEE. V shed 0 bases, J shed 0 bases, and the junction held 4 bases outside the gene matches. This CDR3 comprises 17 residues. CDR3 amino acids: CASSVGLAGSSTDTQYF. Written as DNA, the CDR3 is TGTGCCAGCAGCGTAGGACTAGCGGGCTCTAGCACAGATACGCAGTATTTT.

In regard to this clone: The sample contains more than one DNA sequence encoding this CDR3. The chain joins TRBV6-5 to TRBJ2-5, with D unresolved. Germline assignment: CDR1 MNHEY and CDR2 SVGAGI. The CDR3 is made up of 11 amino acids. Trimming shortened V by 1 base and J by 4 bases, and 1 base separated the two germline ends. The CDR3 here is CASSYLETQYF. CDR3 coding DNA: TGTGCCAGCAGTTACTTAGAGACCCAGTACTTC.

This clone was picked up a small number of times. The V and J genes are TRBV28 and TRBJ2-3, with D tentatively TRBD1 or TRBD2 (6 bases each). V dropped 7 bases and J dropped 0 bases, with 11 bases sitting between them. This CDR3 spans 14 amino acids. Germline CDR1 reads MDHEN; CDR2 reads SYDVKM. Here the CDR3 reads CASIEGGSTDTQYF. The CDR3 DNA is TGTGCCAGCATCGAGGGGGGTAGCACAGATACGCAGTATTTT.

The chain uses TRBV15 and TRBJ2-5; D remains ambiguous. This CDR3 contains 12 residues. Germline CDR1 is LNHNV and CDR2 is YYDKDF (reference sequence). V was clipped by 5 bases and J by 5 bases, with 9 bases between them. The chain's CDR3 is CATSPSLETQYF. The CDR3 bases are TGTGCCACCAGCCCTTCCCTGGAGACCCAGTACTTC.

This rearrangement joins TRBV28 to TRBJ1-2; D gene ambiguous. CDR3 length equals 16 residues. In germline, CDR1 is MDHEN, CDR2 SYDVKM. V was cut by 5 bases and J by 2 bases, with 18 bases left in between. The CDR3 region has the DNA TGTGCCAGCAGTCCCGCTGGTCGGCCGGCGAACTATGGCTACACCTTC. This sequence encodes CASSPAGRPANYGYTF.

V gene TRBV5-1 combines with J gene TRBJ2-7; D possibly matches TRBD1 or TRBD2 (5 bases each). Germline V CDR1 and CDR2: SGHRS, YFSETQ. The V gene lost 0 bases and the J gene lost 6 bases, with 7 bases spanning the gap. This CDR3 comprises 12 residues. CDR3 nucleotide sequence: TGCGCCAGCAGCTTGGATGGGGGCGAGCAGTACTTC. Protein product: CASSLDGGEQYF. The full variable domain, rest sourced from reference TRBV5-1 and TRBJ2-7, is KAGVTQTPRYLIKTRGQQVTLSCSPISGHRSVSWYQQTPGQGLQFLFEYFSETQRNKGNFPGRFSGRQFSNSRSEMNVSTLELGDSALYLCASSLDGGEQYFGPGTRLTVT.

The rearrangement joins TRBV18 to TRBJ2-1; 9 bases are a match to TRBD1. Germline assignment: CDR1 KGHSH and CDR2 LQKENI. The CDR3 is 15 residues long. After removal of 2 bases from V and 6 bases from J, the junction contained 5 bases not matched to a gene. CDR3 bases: TGTGCCAGCTCACCATTATGGACAGGGGTCAATGAGCAGTTCTTC. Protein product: CASSPLWTGVNEQFF.

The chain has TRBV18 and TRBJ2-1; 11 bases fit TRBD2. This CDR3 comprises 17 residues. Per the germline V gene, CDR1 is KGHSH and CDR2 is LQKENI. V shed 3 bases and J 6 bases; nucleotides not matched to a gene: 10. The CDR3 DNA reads TGTGCCAGCTCACCTAAAAGGACTAGCGGGTCTTTCAATGAGCAGTTCTTC. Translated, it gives CASSPKRTSGSFNEQFF.

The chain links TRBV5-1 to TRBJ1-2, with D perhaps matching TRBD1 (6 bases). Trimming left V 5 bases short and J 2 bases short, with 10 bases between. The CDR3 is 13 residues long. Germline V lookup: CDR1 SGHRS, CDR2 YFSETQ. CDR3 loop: CASSGQGNYGYTF. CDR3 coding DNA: TGCGCCAGCAGTGGTCAGGGGAACTATGGCTACACCTTC.

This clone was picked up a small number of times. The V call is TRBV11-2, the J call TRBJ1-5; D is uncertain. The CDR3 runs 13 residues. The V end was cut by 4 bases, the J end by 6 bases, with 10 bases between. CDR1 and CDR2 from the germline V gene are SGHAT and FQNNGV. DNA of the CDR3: TGTGCCAGCAGCTCCGACCAGAGTCAGCCCCAGCATTTT. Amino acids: CASSSDQSQPQHF.

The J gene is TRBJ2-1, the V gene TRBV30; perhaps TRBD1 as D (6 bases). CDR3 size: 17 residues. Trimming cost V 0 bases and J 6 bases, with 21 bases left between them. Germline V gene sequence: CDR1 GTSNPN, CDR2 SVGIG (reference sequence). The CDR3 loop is CAWSVPSIRTGPNEQFF. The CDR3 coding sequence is TGTGCCTGGAGTGTACCCTCGATAAGAACAGGGCCCAATGAGCAGTTCTTC.

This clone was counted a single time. The CDR3 nucleotides read TGTGCCAGCAGTCCCTCAGCGGGAGAGGTCGAGCAGTACTTC. Translation: CASSPSAGEVEQYF. This chain links TRBV6-6 with TRBJ2-7; 8 positions match TRBD2. With 5 bases clipped from V and 6 bases from J, the junction kept 9 bases outside the gene matches. Germline lookup yields CDR1 MNHNY and CDR2 SVGAGI (reference sequence). This CDR3 has 14 amino acids.

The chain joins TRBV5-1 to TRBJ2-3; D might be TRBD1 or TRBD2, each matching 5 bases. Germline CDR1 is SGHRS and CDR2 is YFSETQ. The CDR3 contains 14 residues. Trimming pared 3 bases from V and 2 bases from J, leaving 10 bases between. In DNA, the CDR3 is TGCGCCAGCAGCTACGGGACCACCACAGATACGCAGTATTTT. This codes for CASSYGTTTDTQYF.

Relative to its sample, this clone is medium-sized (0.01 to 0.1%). The CDR3 is CASCKQGFTGYTF. CDR3 DNA: TGTGCCAGCTGCAAACAGGGTTTCACGGGCTACACCTTC. V is TRBV6-5 and J is TRBJ1-2; TRBD1 might be the D (6 bases). V dropped 8 bases and J dropped 8 bases, with 18 bases sitting between them. This CDR3 region has 13 residues. The V gene's germline CDR1 is MNHEY and CDR2 SVGAGI.

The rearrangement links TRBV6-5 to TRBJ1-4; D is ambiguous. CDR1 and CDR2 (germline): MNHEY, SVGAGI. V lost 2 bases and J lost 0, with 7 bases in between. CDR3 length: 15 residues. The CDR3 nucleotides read TGTGCCAGCAGTTACGGAAGTGCAACTAATGAAAAACTGTTTTTT. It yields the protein CASSYGSATNEKLFF.

The CDR3 loop reads CASSLLDTQYF. The CDR3 nucleotides read TGTGCCAGCAGCCTCCTCGATACGCAGTATTTT. The chain couples TRBV2 to TRBJ2-3; D is unresolved. This CDR3 is built from 11 residues. Germline CDR1 reads SNHLY; CDR2 reads FYNNEI. With 6 bases removed from V and 6 bases from J, the gap between germline ends came to 7 bases.

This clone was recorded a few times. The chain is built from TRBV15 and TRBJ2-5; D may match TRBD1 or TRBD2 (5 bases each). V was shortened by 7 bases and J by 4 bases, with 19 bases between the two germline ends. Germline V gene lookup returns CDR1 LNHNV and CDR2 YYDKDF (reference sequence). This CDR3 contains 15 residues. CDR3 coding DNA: TGTGCCACCAACCGCCTCGATACAGGAGGAGAGACCCAGTACTTC. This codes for CATNRLDTGGETQYF.

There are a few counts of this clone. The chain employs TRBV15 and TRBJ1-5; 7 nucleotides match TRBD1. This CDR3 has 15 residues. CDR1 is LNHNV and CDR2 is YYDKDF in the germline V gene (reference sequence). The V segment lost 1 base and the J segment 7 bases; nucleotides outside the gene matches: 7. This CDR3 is CATSRATGERQPQHF. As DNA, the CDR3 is TGTGCCACCAGCAGAGCCACAGGGGAACGACAGCCCCAGCATTTT.

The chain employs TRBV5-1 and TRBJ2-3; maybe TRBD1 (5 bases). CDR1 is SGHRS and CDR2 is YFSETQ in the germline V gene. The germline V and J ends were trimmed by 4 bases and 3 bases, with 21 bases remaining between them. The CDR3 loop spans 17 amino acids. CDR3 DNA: TGCGCCAGCAGCGAACGACGACAGACCTACACTACAGATACGCAGTATTTT. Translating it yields CASSERRQTYTTDTQYF.

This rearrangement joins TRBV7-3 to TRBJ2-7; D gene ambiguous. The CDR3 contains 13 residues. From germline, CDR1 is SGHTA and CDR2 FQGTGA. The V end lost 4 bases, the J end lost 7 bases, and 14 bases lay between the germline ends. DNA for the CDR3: TGTGCCAGCAGCTCTGGGCCGGGTGGGGAGCAGTACTTC. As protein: CASSSGPGGEQYF.

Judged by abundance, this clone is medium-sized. In DNA form, the CDR3 reads TGCGCCAGCAGCTACGCTAGAACAGGGGTTAATTCACCCCTCCACTTT. Its protein product is CASSYARTGVNSPLHF. The chain employs TRBV5-1 and TRBJ1-6; 7 bases are a match to TRBD1. Germline CDR1 reads SGHRS; CDR2 reads YFSETQ. The CDR3 spans 16 residues. Trimming cost V 3 bases and J 6 bases; bases outside gene matches: 9.

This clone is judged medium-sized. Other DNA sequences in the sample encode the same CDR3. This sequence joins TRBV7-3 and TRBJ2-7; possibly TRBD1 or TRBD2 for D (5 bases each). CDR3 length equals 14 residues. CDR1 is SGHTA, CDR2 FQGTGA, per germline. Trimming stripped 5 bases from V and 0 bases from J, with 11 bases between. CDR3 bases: TGTGCCAGCAGCCCGGGTGGGGGCTCCTACGAGCAGTACTTC. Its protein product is CASSPGGGSYEQYF.

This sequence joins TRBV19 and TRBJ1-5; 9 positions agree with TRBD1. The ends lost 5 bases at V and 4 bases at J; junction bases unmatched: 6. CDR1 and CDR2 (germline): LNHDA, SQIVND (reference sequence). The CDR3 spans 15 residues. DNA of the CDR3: TGTGCCAGTAGTCGGGACAGGGACACTAATCAGCCCCAGCATTTT. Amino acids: CASSRDRDTNQPQHF.

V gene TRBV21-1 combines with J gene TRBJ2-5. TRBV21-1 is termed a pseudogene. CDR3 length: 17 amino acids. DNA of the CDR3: TGTGCCAGCAGCAAAGATCTAGGGGGACTCTTACAAGAGACCCAGTACTTC. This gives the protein CASSKDLGGLLQETQYF.